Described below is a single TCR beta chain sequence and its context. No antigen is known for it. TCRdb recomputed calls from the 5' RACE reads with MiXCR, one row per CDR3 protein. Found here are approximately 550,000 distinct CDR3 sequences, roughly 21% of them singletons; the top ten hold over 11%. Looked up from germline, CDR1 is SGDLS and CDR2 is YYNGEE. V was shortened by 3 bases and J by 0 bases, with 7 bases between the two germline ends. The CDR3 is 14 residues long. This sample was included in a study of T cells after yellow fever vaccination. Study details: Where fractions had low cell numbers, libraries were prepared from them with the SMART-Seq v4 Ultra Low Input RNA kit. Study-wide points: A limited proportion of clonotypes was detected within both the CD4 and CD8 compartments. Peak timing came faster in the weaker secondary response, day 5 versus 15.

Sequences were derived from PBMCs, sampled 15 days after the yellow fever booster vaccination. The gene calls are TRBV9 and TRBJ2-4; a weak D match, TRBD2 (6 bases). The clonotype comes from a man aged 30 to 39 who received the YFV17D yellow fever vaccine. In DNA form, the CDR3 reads TGTGCCAGCAGCGGGCGGGAAGCCAAAAACATTCAGTACTTC. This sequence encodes CASSGREAKNIQYF.